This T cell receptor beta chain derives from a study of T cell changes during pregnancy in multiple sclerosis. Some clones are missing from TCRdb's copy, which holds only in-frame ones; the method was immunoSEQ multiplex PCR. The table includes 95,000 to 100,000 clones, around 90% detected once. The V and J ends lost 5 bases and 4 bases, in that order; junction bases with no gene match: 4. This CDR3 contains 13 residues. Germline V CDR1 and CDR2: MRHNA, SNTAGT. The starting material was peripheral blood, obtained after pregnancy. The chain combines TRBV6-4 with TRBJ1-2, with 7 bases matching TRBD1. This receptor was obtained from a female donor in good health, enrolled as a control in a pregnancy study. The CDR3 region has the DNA TGTGCCAGCAGTCCGGGACAGCTCTATGGCTACACCTTC. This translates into CASSPGQLYGYTF.